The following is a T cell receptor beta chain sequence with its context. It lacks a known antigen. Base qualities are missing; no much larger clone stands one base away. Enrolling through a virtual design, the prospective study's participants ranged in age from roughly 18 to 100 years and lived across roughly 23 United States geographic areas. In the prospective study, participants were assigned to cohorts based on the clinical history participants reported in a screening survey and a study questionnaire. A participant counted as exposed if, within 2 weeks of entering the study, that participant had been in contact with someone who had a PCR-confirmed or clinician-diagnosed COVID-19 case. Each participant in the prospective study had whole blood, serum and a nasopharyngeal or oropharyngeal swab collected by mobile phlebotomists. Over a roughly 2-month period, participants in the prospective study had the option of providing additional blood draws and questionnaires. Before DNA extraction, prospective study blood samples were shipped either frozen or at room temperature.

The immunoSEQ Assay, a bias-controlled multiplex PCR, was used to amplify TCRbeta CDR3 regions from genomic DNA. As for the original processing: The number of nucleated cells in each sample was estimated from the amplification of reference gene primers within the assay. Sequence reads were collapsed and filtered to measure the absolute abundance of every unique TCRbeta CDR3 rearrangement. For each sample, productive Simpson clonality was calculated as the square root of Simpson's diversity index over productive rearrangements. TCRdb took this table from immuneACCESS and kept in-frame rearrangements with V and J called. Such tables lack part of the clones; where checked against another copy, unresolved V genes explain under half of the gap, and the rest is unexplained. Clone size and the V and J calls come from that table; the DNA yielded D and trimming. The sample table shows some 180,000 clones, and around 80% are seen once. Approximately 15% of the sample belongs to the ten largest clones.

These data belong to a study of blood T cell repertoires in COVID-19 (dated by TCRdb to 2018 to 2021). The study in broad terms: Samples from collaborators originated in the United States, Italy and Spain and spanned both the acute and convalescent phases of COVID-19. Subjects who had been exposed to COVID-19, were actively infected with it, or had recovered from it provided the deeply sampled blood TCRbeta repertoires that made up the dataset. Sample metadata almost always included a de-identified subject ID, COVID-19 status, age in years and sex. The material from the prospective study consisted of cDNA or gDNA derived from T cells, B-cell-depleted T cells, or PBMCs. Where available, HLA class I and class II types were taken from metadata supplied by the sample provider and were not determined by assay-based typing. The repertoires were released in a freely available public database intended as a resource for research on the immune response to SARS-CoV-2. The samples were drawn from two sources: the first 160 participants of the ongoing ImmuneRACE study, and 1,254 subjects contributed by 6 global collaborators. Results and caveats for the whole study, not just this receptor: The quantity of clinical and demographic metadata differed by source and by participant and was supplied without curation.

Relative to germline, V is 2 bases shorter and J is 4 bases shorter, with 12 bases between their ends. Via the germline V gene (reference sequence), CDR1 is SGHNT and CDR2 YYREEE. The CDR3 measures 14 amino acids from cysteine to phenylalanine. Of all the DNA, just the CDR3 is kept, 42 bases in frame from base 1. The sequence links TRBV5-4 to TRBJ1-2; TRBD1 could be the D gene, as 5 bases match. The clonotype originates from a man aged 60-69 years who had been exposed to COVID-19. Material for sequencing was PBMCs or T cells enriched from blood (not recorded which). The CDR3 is CASSLSTEIYGYTF. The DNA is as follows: TGTGCCAGCAGCTTATCGACAGAGATCTATGGCTACACCTTC.